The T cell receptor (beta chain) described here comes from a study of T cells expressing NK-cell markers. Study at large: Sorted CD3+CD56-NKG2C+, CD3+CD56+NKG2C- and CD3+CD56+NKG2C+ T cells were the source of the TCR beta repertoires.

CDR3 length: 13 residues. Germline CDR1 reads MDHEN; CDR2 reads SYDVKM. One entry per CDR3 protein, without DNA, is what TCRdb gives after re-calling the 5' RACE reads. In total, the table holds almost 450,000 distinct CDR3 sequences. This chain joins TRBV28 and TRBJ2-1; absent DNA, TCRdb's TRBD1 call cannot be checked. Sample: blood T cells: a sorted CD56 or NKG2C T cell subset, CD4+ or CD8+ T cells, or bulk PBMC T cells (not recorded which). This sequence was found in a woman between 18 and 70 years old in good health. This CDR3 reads CATGGGPDNEQFF.